These 32 T cell receptor beta chains were sequenced from one sample in a study of T cells in tuberculosis. Libraries were prepared by immunoSEQ multiplex PCR; TCRdb keeps only in-frame clonotypes and omits some of them. The sample includes tens of thousands of clones, roughly 91% of them seen just once. Thawed, overnight-rested PBMC were stained with GMM-loaded CD1B tetramer, viability dye and anti-CD3, then sorted. The CD1B tetramers carried C32 glucose monomycolate purified from Rhodococcus equi. Material for sequencing was CD1b-GMM tetramer-negative cells sorted from PBMCs. All receptors derive from an adult woman with latent tuberculosis.

V gene TRBV28 combines with J gene TRBJ1-5; D gene unclear. CDR1 and CDR2 from the germline V gene are MDHEN and SYDVKM. Trimming cost V 2 bases and J 1 base, with 6 bases left between them. The CDR3 length is 14 residues. This CDR3 is CASSLVGSNQPQHF. The DNA for the CDR3 is TGTGCCAGCAGTTTAGTGGGCAGCAATCAGCCCCAGCATTTT.

The rearrangement joins TRBV11-2 to TRBJ2-7, with TRBD1 matching over 12 bases. Looked up from germline, CDR1 is SGHAT and CDR2 is FQNNGV. J was trimmed by 5 bases and V by 7 bases; bases with no gene match: 6. There are 14 residues in the CDR3. The CDR3 coding sequence is TGTGCCAGCATTAGGGACAGGGGGCATAACGAGCAGTACTTC. Translating gives CASIRDRGHNEQYF.

The chain has TRBV6-4 and TRBJ2-3, with TRBD2 matching over 9 bases. V gave up 4 bases and J gave up 3 bases; unmatched junction bases: 5. This CDR3 spans 15 amino acids. Germline V lookup: CDR1 MRHNA, CDR2 SNTAGT. The CDR3 DNA reads TGTGCCAGCAGTGTGGCGGGGGGGCCGACAGATACGCAGTATTTT. Amino acid sequence: CASSVAGGPTDTQYF.

V usage is TRBV9 and J usage is TRBJ2-6; 8 positions match TRBD1. CDR1 and CDR2 from the germline V gene are SGDLS and YYNGEE. CDR3 length: 18 amino acids. V was pared by 7 bases and J by 0 bases, with 12 bases of the junction left unmatched. The CDR3 protein is CASGRRTGLSSGANVLTF. Written as DNA, the CDR3 is TGTGCCAGCGGTAGGAGGACAGGGCTGAGCTCTGGGGCCAACGTCCTGACTTTC.

This clone came up once. CDR3 DNA sequence: TGTGCCTGGGGGACAGGGCCCTACGAGCAGTACTTC. Amino acid sequence: CAWGTGPYEQYF. The rearrangement links TRBV30 to TRBJ2-7; 9 bases match TRBD1. The CDR3 sequence is 12 residues long. Germline V gives CDR1 GTSNPN, CDR2 SVGIG (reference sequence). Trimming cost V 5 bases and J 2 bases; bases outside gene matches: 1.

This clone showed up just once. The chain uses TRBV5-6 and TRBJ1-2; 9 bases are shared with TRBD1. Germline V gene sequence: CDR1 SGHDT, CDR2 YYEEEE. CDR3 size: 15 residues. Trimming removed 2 bases from V and 4 bases from J; junction bases left unmatched: 6. The CDR3: CASSFGTGNSYGYTF. The DNA for the CDR3 is TGTGCCAGCAGCTTTGGGACAGGGAACTCCTATGGCTACACCTTC.

The chain joins TRBV10-3 to TRBJ1-1; TRBD1 is a possible D gene (6 bases). Germline assignment: CDR1 ENHRY and CDR2 SYGVKD. The CDR3 consists of 14 residues. V shed 8 bases and J shed 1 base, with 14 bases lying between them. CDR3: CAIAEGTSNTEAFF. CDR3 DNA sequence: TGTGCCATCGCCGAGGGGACATCGAACACTGAAGCTTTCTTT.

The V gene is TRBV28, the J gene TRBJ1-4; 7 bases are a match to TRBD1. V trimming: 6 bases; J trimming: 3 bases; junction bases outside the gene matches: 16. The germline V gene has CDR1 MDHEN and CDR2 SYDVKM. The CDR3 loop spans 18 amino acids. The CDR3 region has the DNA TGTGCCAGCAGCACGGATGCGGGACAGACGTCGGCTAATGAAAAACTGTTTTTT. Its protein product is CASSTDAGQTSANEKLFF.

The chain carries TRBV2 and TRBJ1-6; 9 nucleotides line up with TRBD1. This CDR3 contains 15 residues. With V trimmed by 5 bases and J by 10 bases, 9 bases remained unmatched. Looked up from germline, CDR1 is SNHLY and CDR2 is FYNNEI. The CDR3 nucleotides are TGTGCCAGCAGTTTAGAGGACAGGGGTCCCTCACCCCTCCACTTT. Translated, it gives CASSLEDRGPSPLHF. Together with reference TRBV2 and TRBJ1-6, the CDR3 gives the full variable domain: EPEVTQTPSHQVTQMGQEVILRCVPISNHLYFYWYRQILGQKVEFLVSFYNNEISEKSEIFDDQFSVERPDGSNFTLKIRSTKLEDSAMYFCASSLEDRGPSPLHFGNGTRLTVT.

The chain couples TRBV5-1 to TRBJ1-1; 10 bases map to TRBD1. From germline, CDR1 is SGHRS and CDR2 YFSETQ. J gave up 1 base and V 3 bases, and 6 bases lay outside the gene matches. The CDR3 runs to 16 residues. DNA of the CDR3: TGCGCCAGCAGCTGGTACGGGACAGGGGAGAACACTGAAGCTTTCTTT. Amino acids: CASSWYGTGENTEAFF.

The chain employs TRBV19 and TRBJ2-3; D call uncertain. The length of the CDR3 is 13 residues. CDR1 LNHDA and CDR2 SQIVND come from the germline V gene (reference sequence). Trimming left V 7 bases short and J 3 bases short, with 11 bases between. In DNA form, the CDR3 reads TGTGCCAGTACCAAAGCGTTGACAGATACGCAGTATTTT. Translating gives CASTKALTDTQYF.

The chain is built from TRBV6-1 and TRBJ1-5; D remains unclear. Per the germline V gene, CDR1 is MNHNS and CDR2 is SASEGT. Trimming pared 7 bases from V and 1 base from J, leaving 11 bases between. The CDR3 has 14 residues. The DNA for the CDR3 is TGTGCCAGCATGAGCGGGGAGAGCAATCAGCCCCAGCATTTT. This encodes CASMSGESNQPQHF.

V usage is TRBV5-5 and J usage is TRBJ1-5; tentative D call: TRBD1 (5 bases). This CDR3 has 16 amino acids. The germline V gene encodes CDR1 SGHKS and CDR2 YYEKEE (reference sequence). V was clipped by 0 bases and J by 4 bases, with 14 bases between them. CDR3 coding DNA: TGTGCCAGCAGCTTGGGCAACAGGATCCGGAATCAGCCCCAGCATTTT. The encoded protein is CASSLGNRIRNQPQHF.

This clone was found once. The rearrangement links TRBV7-9 to TRBJ2-3; 8 bases map to TRBD2. Trimming removed 1 base from V and 3 bases from J; junction bases left unmatched: 0. Germline CDR1 reads SEHNR; CDR2 reads FQNEAQ (reference sequence). This CDR3 contains 14 residues. The CDR3, as DNA: TGTGCCAGCAGCTTAGAGCGGGAGACAGATACGCAGTATTTT. It codes for CASSLERETDTQYF.

This chain joins TRBV21-1 and TRBJ2-6; TRBD2, as called in the table, went unchecked against the DNA. TRBV21-1 is labeled a pseudogene. The CDR3 sequence is 16 residues long. The CDR3 region is CAVPLSLTSGANVLTF. CDR3 DNA sequence: TGTGCCGTACCTCTAAGCTTGACTTCTGGGGCCAACGTCCTGACTTTC.

The rearrangement joins TRBV27 to TRBJ1-1; possibly TRBD1 for D (5 bases). The CDR3 loop spans 14 amino acids. V was shortened by 2 bases and J by 6 bases, with 13 bases between the two germline ends. Germline V gene sequence: CDR1 MNHEY, CDR2 SMNVEV (reference sequence). The CDR3 nucleotides are TGTGCCAGCAGTTTACCAGGGTTGTATGCTGAAGCTTTCTTT. Protein: CASSLPGLYAEAFF.

This chain uses TRBV29-1 with TRBJ2-4; 8 bases are shared with TRBD1. J was trimmed by 8 bases and V by 5 bases; bases with no gene match: 17. CDR1 is SQVTM and CDR2 is ANQGSEA in the germline V gene. The length of the CDR3 is 16 residues. The CDR3 spells CSVKGGQGAFLDIQYF. CDR3 nucleotide sequence: TGCAGCGTTAAGGGCGGGCAGGGGGCGTTTCTGGACATTCAGTACTTC.

The genes are TRBV25-1 and TRBJ2-1; 9 nucleotides align to TRBD2. V was clipped by 1 base and J by 8 bases; unmatched bases: 6. The germline gives CDR1 MGHDK, CDR2 SYGVNS. The CDR3 loop spans 15 amino acids. CDR3 amino acids: CASSESGGGAHEQFF. As DNA, the CDR3 is TGTGCCAGCAGTGAATCGGGCGGGGGGGCCCATGAGCAGTTCTTC.

The chain recombines TRBV6-1 with TRBJ2-7; D call uncertain. Germline V CDR1 and CDR2: MNHNS, SASEGT. V lost 3 bases to trimming and J lost 3 bases, with 12 bases between them. The CDR3 has 14 residues. The DNA for the CDR3 is TGTGCCAGCAGTGATCCGAGACACAGCTACGAGCAGTACTTC. Translating gives CASSDPRHSYEQYF.

This chain connects TRBV7-6 to TRBJ2-5; TRBD2 aligns across 12 bases. The V segment lost 5 bases and the J segment 1 base; nucleotides outside the gene matches: 5. CDR1 is SGHVS, CDR2 FNYEAQ, per germline. The CDR3 runs to 16 residues. In DNA form, the CDR3 reads TGTGCCAGCAGCCCACTAGCGGGGGGACCCCAAGAGACCCAGTACTTC. Protein sequence: CASSPLAGGPQETQYF. The full variable domain, its missing parts supplied by reference TRBV7-6 and TRBJ2-5, is GAGVSQSPRYKVTKRGQDVALRCDPISGHVSLYWYRQALGQGPEFLTYFNYEAQQDKSGLPNDRFSAERPEGSISTLTIQRTEQRDSAMYRCASSPLAGGPQETQYFGPGTRLLVL.

The V and J genes are TRBV7-6 and TRBJ1-1; 7 nucleotides line up with TRBD1. V lost 4 bases to trimming and J lost 1 base; unmatched junction nucleotides: 15. The germline CDR1 and CDR2 sequences are SGHVS and FNYEAQ. This CDR3 contains 18 residues. The CDR3 sequence is CASSSSWGYRGTNTEAFF. DNA for the CDR3: TGTGCCAGCAGCTCTTCCTGGGGCTACAGGGGAACGAACACTGAAGCTTTCTTT.

The gene calls are TRBV7-2 and TRBJ2-2, with 9 positions matching TRBD2. Germline CDR1 SGHTA, CDR2 FQGNSA. The CDR3 is 15 amino acids. Losses at the gene ends were 2 bases for V and 4 bases for J; bases not matched to a gene: 2. CDR3 protein: CASSLIAGVTGELFF. CDR3 coding DNA: TGTGCCAGCAGCTTAATAGCGGGGGTCACCGGGGAGCTGTTTTTT.

This chain joins TRBV30 and TRBJ1-3; possibly TRBD1 for D (6 bases). The length of the CDR3 is 15 residues. Germline assignment: CDR1 GTSNPN and CDR2 SVGIG (reference sequence). V was trimmed by 0 bases and J by 2 bases, leaving 11 bases between them. CDR3 loop: CAWSVRGGPGNTIYF. CDR3 DNA: TGTGCCTGGAGTGTACGCGGGGGGCCTGGAAACACCATATATTTT.

The chain couples TRBV30 to TRBJ1-1; D not certain. Looked up from germline, CDR1 is GTSNPN and CDR2 is SVGIG (reference sequence). Trimming took off 4 bases at V and 0 bases at J, with 12 bases between the two ends. The CDR3 is 14 residues long. The CDR3, as DNA: TGTGCCTGGAATCACGATGGCTTGAACACTGAAGCTTTCTTT. It specifies CAWNHDGLNTEAFF.

The chain employs TRBV4-1 and TRBJ1-2; possibly TRBD1 for D (5 bases). The CDR3 is 15 amino acids. The germline V and J ends were trimmed by 4 bases and 2 bases, with 14 bases remaining between them. Germline-derived CDR1 and CDR2 are MGHRA and YSYEKL. The CDR3 loop is CASSPHQGTNYGYTF. CDR3 coding DNA: TGCGCCAGCAGCCCCCACCAGGGAACCAACTATGGCTACACCTTC.

The chain couples TRBV2 to TRBJ2-2; 9 positions match TRBD1. This CDR3 has 15 residues. The V segment lost 6 bases and the J segment 6 bases; nucleotides outside the gene matches: 8. In germline, CDR1 is SNHLY, CDR2 FYNNEI. The CDR3 spells CASRPSNRGPGELFF. DNA for the CDR3: TGTGCCAGCAGGCCTTCTAACAGGGGGCCCGGGGAGCTGTTTTTT.

The rearrangement uses TRBV18 and TRBJ2-5, with D maybe TRBD2 (7 bases). From germline, CDR1 is KGHSH and CDR2 LQKENI. The CDR3 runs 14 residues. The V gene lost 4 bases and the J gene lost 3 bases, with 12 bases spanning the gap. The CDR3 here is CASSRGGPKETQYF. The CDR3 DNA is TGTGCCAGCTCACGGGGGGGGCCTAAAGAGACCCAGTACTTC.

The chain carries TRBV6-1 and TRBJ1-5; 8 bases fit TRBD1. The CDR3 extends over 14 amino acids. Germline CDR1 is MNHNS and CDR2 is SASEGT. The V and J ends lost 2 bases and 4 bases, in that order; junction bases with no gene match: 1. CDR3 in amino acids: CASSETGGNQPQHF. The CDR3 coding sequence is TGTGCCAGCAGTGAAACAGGGGGTAATCAGCCCCAGCATTTT.

The rearrangement joins TRBV6-1 to TRBJ2-1, with 8 bases lining up with TRBD2. The V gene end was trimmed by 0 bases and the J gene end by 8 bases; junction bases not matched to a gene: 18. The CDR3 totals 19 residues. The V gene's germline CDR1 is MNHNS and CDR2 SASEGT. The CDR3 coding sequence is TGTGCCAGCAGTGAAGCACCGATTTGGGCGGGGGGCGGCATTTATGAGCAGTTCTTC. Its protein is CASSEAPIWAGGGIYEQFF.

A remark on this clone: The junction departs from the called germline gene at one end, perhaps through a read error. This sequence joins TRBV6-1 and TRBJ1-1, with D unclear. Germline CDR1 is MNHNS and CDR2 is SASEGT. The CDR3 is 13 residues long. CDR3 nucleotide sequence: TGTGCCGGCAGTGAAGGACTGGGCACTGAAGCTTTCTTT. Translated: CAGSEGLGTEAFF.

The chain carries TRBV7-8 and TRBJ1-6; TRBD1 aligns across 9 bases. The CDR3 runs to 14 residues. CDR1 is SGHVS and CDR2 is FQNEAQ in the germline V gene. With 5 bases clipped from V and 8 bases from J, the junction kept 4 bases outside the gene matches. The CDR3 spells CASSAGQGYSPLHF. As DNA, the CDR3 is TGTGCCAGCAGCGCAGGACAGGGGTATTCACCCCTCCACTTT.

V is TRBV6-5 and J is TRBJ1-2; D may be TRBD1 (5 bases). The V and J ends lost 2 bases and 6 bases respectively, with 13 bases between them. There are 14 residues in the CDR3. From germline, CDR1 is MNHEY and CDR2 SVGAGI. The CDR3: CASSYGPGSNGYTF. The CDR3, as DNA: TGTGCCAGCAGTTACGGGCCAGGGTCAAATGGCTACACCTTC.